What follows are 4 T cell receptor beta chains derived from one specimen sequenced in a study of T cell responses to AZD1222 COVID-19 vaccine. Generated by immunoSEQ multiplex PCR, the TCRdb table keeps only in-frame clones and is missing some. Of about 77,000 clones listed, roughly nine tenths are singletons. The sequencing here drew on peripheral blood, taken 28 days after the second AZD1222 dose. Receptors were obtained from an adult who received the AZD1222 COVID-19 vaccine.

This rearrangement joins TRBV7-2 to TRBJ2-7; D is perhaps TRBD2 (5 bases). Germline-derived CDR1 and CDR2 are SGHTA and FQGNSA. The CDR3 sequence is 13 residues long. Trimming pared 1 base from V and 6 bases from J, leaving 10 bases between. CDR3 DNA sequence: TGTGCCAGCAGCTTAGGCACCGGACTCGAGCAGTACTTC. Its protein is CASSLGTGLEQYF.

The chain joins TRBV10-2 to TRBJ2-2; D is uncertain. The CDR3 totals 15 residues. V lost 4 bases and J lost 1, with 10 bases in between. Looked up from germline, CDR1 is WSHSY and CDR2 is SAAADI. The CDR3 region is CASSGSSLNTGELFF. CDR3 coding DNA: TGCGCCAGCAGTGGATCCTCGTTGAACACCGGGGAGCTGTTTTTT.

The V and J genes are TRBV5-1 and TRBJ2-5; D may be TRBD1 (6 bases). Per germline, CDR1 SGHRS and CDR2 YFSETQ. The CDR3 totals 16 residues. Trimming shortened V by 4 bases and J by 5 bases, and 21 bases separated the two germline ends. CDR3 protein: CASSPDRGRVWETQYF. CDR3 bases: TGCGCCAGCAGCCCGGACAGAGGGCGGGTGTGGGAGACCCAGTACTTC.

The CDR3 protein is CASSLYYPRGTGGYNEQFF. The CDR3 DNA follows: TGTGCCAGCAGTTTATACTATCCCCGCGGGACAGGGGGCTACAATGAGCAGTTCTTC. The V and J genes are TRBV27 and TRBJ2-1; 11 bases map to TRBD1. CDR3 length: 19 residues. J was trimmed by 3 bases and V by 1 base; bases with no gene match: 11. The germline V gene encodes CDR1 MNHEY and CDR2 SMNVEV (reference sequence).